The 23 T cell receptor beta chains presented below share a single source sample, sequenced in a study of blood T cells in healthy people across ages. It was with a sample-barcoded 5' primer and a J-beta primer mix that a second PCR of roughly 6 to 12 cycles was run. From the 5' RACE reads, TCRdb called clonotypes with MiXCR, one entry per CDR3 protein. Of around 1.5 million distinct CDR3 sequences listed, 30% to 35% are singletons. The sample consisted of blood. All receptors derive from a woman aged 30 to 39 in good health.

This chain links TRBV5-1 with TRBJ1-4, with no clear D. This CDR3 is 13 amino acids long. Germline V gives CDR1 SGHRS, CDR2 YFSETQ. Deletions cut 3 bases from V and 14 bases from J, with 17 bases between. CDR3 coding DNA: TGCGCCAGCAGCTCGACATTGGACGGGATTCTGTTTTTT. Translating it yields CASSSTLDGILFF.

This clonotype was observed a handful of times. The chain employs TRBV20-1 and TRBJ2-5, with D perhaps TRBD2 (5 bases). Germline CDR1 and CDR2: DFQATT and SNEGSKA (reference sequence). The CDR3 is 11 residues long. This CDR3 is CSNRLKETQYF. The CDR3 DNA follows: TGCAGCAACAGACTAAAAGAGACCCAGTACTTC.

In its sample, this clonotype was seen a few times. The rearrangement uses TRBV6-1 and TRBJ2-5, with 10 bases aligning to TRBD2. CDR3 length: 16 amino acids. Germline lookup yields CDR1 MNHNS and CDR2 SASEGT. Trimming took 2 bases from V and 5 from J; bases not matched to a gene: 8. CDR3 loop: CASSENPSGGWETQYF. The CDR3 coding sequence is TGTGCCAGCAGTGAAAACCCTAGCGGGGGTTGGGAGACCCAGTACTTC.

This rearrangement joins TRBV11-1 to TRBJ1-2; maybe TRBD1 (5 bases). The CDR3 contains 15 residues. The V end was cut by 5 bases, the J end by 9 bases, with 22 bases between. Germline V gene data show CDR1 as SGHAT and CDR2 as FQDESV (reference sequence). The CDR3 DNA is TGTGCCAGCAGCCTTGGTGTTGGGACGGAGAGGCGCTACACCTTC. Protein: CASSLGVGTERRYTF.

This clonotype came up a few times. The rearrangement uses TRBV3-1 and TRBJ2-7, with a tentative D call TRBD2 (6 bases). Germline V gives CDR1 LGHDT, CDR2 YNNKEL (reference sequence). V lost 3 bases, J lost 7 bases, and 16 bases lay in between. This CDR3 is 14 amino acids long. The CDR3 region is CASSHRAGTGEQYF. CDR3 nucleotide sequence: TGTGCCAGCAGCCATCGAGCGGGCACGGGGGAGCAGTACTTC.

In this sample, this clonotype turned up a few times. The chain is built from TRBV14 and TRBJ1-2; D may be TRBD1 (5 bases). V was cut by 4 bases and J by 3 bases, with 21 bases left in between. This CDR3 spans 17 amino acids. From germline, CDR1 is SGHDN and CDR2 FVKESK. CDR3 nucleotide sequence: TGTGCCAGCAGCCGTAGAGGGGCAGAAGCCTCTCACTATGGCTACACCTTC. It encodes CASSRRGAEASHYGYTF. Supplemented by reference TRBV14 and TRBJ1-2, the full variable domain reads EAGVTQFPSHSVIEKGQTVTLRCDPISGHDNLYWYRRVMGKEIKFLLHFVKESKQDESGMPNNRFLAERTGGTYSTLKVQPAELEDSGVYFCASSRRGAEASHYGYTFGSGTRLTVV.

The CDR3 sequence is CASSPLVAGGPQFF. In nucleotides, the CDR3 is TGTGCCAGCAGCCCCCTGGTGGCGGGAGGGCCACAGTTCTTC. This sequence joins TRBV7-2 and TRBJ2-1; 9 nucleotides line up with TRBD2. The CDR3 contains 14 residues. Germline V gives CDR1 SGHTA, CDR2 FQGNSA. V shed 5 bases and J 13 bases; nucleotides not matched to a gene: 12. Filled out from reference TRBV7-2 and TRBJ2-1, the complete variable domain reads GAGVSQSPSNKVTEKGKDVELRCDPISGHTALYWYRQSLGQGLEFLIYFQGNSAPDKSGLPSDRFSAERTGGSVSTLTIQRTQQEDSAVYLCASSPLVAGGPQFFGPGTRLTVL.

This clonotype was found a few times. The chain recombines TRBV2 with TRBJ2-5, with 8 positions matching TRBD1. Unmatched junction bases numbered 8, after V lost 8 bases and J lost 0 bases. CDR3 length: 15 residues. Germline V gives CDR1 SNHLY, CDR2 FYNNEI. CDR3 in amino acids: CASVSGTGNQETQYF. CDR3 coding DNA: TGTGCCAGCGTATCCGGGACAGGCAACCAAGAGACCCAGTACTTC.

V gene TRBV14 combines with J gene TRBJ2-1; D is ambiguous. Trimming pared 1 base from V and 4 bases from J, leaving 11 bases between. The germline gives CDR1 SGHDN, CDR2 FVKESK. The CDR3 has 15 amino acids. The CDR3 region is CASSQAHFLYNEQFF. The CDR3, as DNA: TGTGCCAGCAGCCAAGCACACTTTCTTTACAATGAGCAGTTCTTC.

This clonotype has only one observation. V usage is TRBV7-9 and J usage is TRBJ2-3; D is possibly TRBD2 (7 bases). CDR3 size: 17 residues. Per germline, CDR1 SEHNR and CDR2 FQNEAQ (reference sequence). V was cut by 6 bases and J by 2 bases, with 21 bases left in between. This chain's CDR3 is CASRRTRGTTITDTQYF. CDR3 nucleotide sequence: TGTGCCAGCAGGCGTACTAGGGGGACTACGATCACAGATACGCAGTATTTT.

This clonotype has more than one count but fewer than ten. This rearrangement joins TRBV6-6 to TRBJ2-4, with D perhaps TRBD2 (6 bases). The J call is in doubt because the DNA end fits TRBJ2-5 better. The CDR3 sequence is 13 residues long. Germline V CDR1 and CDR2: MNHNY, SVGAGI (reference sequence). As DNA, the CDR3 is TGTGCCAGCAGTCCACTAGCCCTAGGGACCCAGTACTTC. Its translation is CASSPLALGTQYF.

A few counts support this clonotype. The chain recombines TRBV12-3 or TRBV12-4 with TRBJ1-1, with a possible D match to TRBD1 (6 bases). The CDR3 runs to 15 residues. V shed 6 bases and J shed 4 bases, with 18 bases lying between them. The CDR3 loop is CASRELTGPGTEAFF. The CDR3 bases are TGTGCCAGCAGGGAGCTAACAGGGCCCGGCACTGAAGCTTTCTTT.

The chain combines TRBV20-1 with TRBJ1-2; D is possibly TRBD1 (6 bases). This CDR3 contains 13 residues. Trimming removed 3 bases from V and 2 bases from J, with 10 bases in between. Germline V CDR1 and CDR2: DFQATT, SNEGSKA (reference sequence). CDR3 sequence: CSASRGVNYGYTF. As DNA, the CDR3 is TGCAGTGCTAGCAGGGGCGTCAACTATGGCTACACCTTC.

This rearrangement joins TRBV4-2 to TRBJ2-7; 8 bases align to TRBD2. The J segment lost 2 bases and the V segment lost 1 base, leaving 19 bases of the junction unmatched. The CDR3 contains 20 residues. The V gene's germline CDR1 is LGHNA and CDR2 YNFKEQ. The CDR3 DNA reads TGTGCCAGCAGCCAAGTCTTTCCGGCGACTCTTACTAGCGGACCCTACGAGCAGTACTTC. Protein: CASSQVFPATLTSGPYEQYF.

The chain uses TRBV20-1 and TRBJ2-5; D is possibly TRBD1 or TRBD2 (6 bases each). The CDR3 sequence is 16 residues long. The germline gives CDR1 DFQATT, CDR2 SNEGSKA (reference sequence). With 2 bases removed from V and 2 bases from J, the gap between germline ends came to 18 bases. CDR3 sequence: CSARSEGGGSQETQYF. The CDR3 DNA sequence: TGCAGTGCTAGATCAGAGGGGGGAGGCAGTCAAGAGACCCAGTACTTC.

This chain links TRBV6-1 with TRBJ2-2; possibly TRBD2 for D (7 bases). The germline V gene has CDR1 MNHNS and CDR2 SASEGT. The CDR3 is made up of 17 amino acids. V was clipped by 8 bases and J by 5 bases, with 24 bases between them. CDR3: CASLRASGRTGTGELFF. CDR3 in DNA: TGTGCCAGCCTTCGGGCTAGCGGTAGAACAGGGACCGGGGAGCTGTTTTTT.

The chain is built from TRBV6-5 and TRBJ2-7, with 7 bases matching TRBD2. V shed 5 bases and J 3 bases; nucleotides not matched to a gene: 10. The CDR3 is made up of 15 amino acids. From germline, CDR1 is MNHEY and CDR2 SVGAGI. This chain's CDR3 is CASSPGLLSGYEQYF. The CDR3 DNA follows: TGTGCCAGCAGTCCGGGACTATTATCGGGCTACGAGCAGTACTTC.

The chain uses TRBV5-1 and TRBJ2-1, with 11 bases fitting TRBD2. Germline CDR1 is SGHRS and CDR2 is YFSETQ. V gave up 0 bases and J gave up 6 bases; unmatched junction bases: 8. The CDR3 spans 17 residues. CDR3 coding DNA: TGCGCCAGCAGCTTGGCCATAGCGGGGGGGCGATTCAATGAGCAGTTCTTC. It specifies CASSLAIAGGRFNEQFF. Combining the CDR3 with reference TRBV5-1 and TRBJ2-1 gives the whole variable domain KAGVTQTPRYLIKTRGQQVTLSCSPISGHRSVSWYQQTPGQGLQFLFEYFSETQRNKGNFPGRFSGRQFSNSRSEMNVSTLELGDSALYLCASSLAIAGGRFNEQFFGPGTRLTVL.

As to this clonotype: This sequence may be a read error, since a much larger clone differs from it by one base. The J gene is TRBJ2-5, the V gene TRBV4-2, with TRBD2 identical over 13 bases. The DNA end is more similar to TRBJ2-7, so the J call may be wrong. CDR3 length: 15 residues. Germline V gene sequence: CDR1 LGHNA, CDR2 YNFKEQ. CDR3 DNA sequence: TGTGCCAGCAACCACGGACTAGCGGGAGTTCACGAGCAGTACTTC. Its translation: CASNHGLAGVHEQYF.

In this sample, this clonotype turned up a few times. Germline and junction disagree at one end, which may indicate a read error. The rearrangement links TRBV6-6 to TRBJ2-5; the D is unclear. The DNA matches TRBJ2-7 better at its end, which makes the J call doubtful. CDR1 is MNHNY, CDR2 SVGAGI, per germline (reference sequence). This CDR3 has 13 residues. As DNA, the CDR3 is TGTGCCAACAGTTTCCTTTCCGAATACGAGCAGTACTTC. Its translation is CANSFLSEYEQYF.

CDR3 loop: CSAAGTVYGYTF. In DNA, the CDR3 is TGCAGTGCCGCCGGGACAGTCTATGGCTACACCTTC. This chain joins TRBV20-1 and TRBJ1-2, with TRBD1 identical over 7 bases. This CDR3 contains 12 residues. CDR1 DFQATT and CDR2 SNEGSKA come from the germline V gene (reference sequence). J lost 4 bases, V lost 6 bases, and 5 bases had no gene match.

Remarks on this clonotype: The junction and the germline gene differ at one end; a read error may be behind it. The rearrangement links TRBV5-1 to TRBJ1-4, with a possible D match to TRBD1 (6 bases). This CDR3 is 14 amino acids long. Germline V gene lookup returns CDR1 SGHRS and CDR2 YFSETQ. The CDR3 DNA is TGCGCCAGCAGCTTGCAGGGGACTGGTGAAAAACGGTTTTTT. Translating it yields CASSLQGTGEKRFF.

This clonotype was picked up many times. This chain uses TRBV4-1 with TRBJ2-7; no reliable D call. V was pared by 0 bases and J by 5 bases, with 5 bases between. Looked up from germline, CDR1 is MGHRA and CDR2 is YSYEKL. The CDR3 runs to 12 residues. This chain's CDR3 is CASSQDRHEQYF. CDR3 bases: TGCGCCAGCAGCCAAGATCGTCACGAGCAGTACTTC.